These T cell receptor beta chains were read from a single sample in a study of blood T cell repertoires in COVID-19. Here immunoSEQ multiplex PCR was the method, and the copy in TCRdb shows in-frame clones only, minus some. In the table there are just over 65,000 clones, over 85% of which are singletons. What was sequenced was peripheral blood. The receptors come from a man between 60 and 75 years old with acute or convalescent COVID-19. Each CDR3 is given with its conserved first and last residue. Each record gives: clone size, D gene, V gene, J gene, CDR3 DNA, CDR3 protein. The D gene is left open where the match is weak. A clone size is listed for some rows: how often the clone was seen (once, few, many), or a class if it is expanded.

.	TRBD1	TRBV5-4	TRBJ2-7	TGTGCCAGCAGCGCCCCAGGGGGAATCGGGGCTTACGAGCAGTACTTC	CASSAPGGIGAYEQYF
.	.	TRBV7-3	TRBJ2-3	TGTGCCAGCAGCAGAAAGGACCCAGGGGCCACAGATACGCAGTATTTT	CASSRKDPGATDTQYF
.	.	TRBV5-8	TRBJ1-1	TGTGCCAGCAGCAGCGGACGGCTGAACACTGAAGCTTTCTTT	CASSSGRLNTEAFF
.	TRBD1	TRBV12-3/TRBV12-4	TRBJ1-2	TGTGCCAGCGGGGACAGAAGCTATGGCTACACCTTC	CASGDRSYGYTF
.	TRBD1	TRBV13	TRBJ1-2	TGTGCCAGCAGCTTAGGGGACAGGGGCTATGGCTACACCTTC	CASSLGDRGYGYTF
few	.	TRBV18	TRBJ1-1	TGTGCCAGCTCCCTTGTGGGAGACGAGTTACGTGGAGCTTTCTTT	CASSLVGDELRGAFF
.	.	TRBV19	TRBJ2-5	TGTGCCTCCAACACGGGAGGGACAGCAAAAGAGACCCAGTACTTC	CASNTGGTAKETQYF
.	TRBD1	TRBV6-6	TRBJ2-7	TGTGCCAGCAGTTACCCGGGACAGGGGAACTACGAGCAGTACTTC	CASSYPGQGNYEQYF
.	TRBD1	TRBV28	TRBJ1-1	TGTGCCAGCAGGACAGGGTATGGTGAAGCTTTCTTT	CASRTGYGEAFF
.	.	TRBV28	TRBJ1-6	TGTGCCAGCACTCAGGGAATCGGTAATTCACCCCTCCACTTT	CASTQGIGNSPLHF
.	.	TRBV9	TRBJ1-1	TGTGCCAGCAGCGTAGGGCCAGGGCCCACCACTGAAGCTTTCTTT	CASSVGPGPTTEAFF
.	TRBD1	TRBV10-3	TRBJ2-7	TGTGCCATCAGCGGACAGGGGTACGAGCAGTACTTC	CAISGQGYEQYF
once	TRBD1	TRBV7-8	TRBJ2-1	TGTGCCAGCAGCTCAGCCAGGGACAGGGGGCATGAGCAGTTCTTC	CASSSARDRGHEQFF
.	TRBD1	TRBV18	TRBJ1-3	TGTGCCAGCTCCCCCAACAGGGGAGACACCATATATTTT	CASSPNRGDTIYF
.	TRBD1	TRBV24-1	TRBJ2-3	TGTGCCACCGGACGTCCGGACAGGGGCTACACAGATACGCAGTATTTT	CATGRPDRGYTDTQYF
.	.	TRBV14	TRBJ1-6	TGTGCCAGCAGCCAAGATCACGGACAGATTAATTCACCCCTCCACTTT	CASSQDHGQINSPLHF
.	.	TRBV15	TRBJ2-7	TGTGCCACCAGCCCAGGGAGGGGGGCCTCCTACGAGCAGTACTTC	CATSPGRGASYEQYF